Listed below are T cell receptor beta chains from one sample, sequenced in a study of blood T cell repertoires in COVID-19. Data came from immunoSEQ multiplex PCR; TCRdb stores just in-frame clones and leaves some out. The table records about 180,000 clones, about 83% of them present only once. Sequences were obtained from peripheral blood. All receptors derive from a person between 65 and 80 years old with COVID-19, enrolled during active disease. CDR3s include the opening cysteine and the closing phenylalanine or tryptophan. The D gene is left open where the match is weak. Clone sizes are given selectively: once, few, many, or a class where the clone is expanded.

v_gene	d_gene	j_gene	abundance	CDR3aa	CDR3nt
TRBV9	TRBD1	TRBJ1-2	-	CASSVSGQGHGYTF	TGTGCCAGCAGCGTCTCAGGACAGGGACACGGCTACACCTTC
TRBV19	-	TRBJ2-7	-	CASELSDYYEQYF	TGTGCCAGCGAACTGAGTGATTACTACGAGCAGTACTTC
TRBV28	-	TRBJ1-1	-	CASRTGDLNTEAFF	TGTGCCAGCAGGACAGGAGACCTGAACACTGAAGCTTTCTTT
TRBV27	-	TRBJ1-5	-	CASSLWPPGQAHFYSNQPQHF	TGTGCCAGCAGTTTATGGCCCCCTGGGCAGGCCCACTTCTATAGCAATCAGCCCCAGCATTTT
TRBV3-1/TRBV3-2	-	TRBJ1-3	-	CASSQMTASGNTIYF	TGTGCCAGCAGCCAGATGACAGCCTCTGGAAACACCATATATTTT
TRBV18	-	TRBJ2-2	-	CASSPLGWSRNTGELFF	TGTGCCAGCTCACCACTAGGTTGGAGCAGGAACACCGGGGAGCTGTTTTTT
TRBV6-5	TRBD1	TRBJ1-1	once	CASSPSGQGDTEAFF	TGTGCCAGCAGCCCATCAGGACAGGGGGACACTGAAGCTTTCTTT
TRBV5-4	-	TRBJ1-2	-	CASSIDSNYGYTF	TGTGCCAGCAGCATCGACAGTAACTATGGCTACACCTTC
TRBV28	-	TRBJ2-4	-	CASSLRVAKNIQYF	TGTGCCAGCAGTCTCAGGGTAGCCAAAAACATTCAGTACTTC
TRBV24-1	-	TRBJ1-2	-	CATGGAYGYTF	TGTGCCACCGGGGGGGCGTATGGCTACACCTTC
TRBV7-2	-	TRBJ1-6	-	CASSSMNSPLHF	TGTGCCAGCAGCTCTATGAATTCACCCCTCCACTTT
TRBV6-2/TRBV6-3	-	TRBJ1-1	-	CASSLQEGRRPPEAFF	TGTGCCAGCAGTTTACAGGAAGGCCGGCGTCCTCCTGAAGCTTTCTTT
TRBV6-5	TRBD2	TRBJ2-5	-	CASRGGGYQETQYF	TGTGCCAGCCGAGGCGGGGGGTACCAAGAGACCCAGTACTTC
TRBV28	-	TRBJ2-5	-	CADYRSGQETQYF	TGTGCCGACTATCGGAGCGGCCAAGAGACCCAGTACTTC
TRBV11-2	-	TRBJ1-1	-	CASSPNTNTEAFF	TGTGCCAGCAGCCCGAACACGAACACTGAAGCTTTCTTT
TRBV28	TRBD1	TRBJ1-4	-	CASGTTGEAEKLFF	TGTGCCAGCGGTACGACAGGGGAGGCTGAAAAACTGTTTTTT
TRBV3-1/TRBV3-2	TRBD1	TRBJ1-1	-	CASSQDVGGKAFF	TGTGCCAGCAGCCAAGATGTAGGGGGCAAGGCTTTCTTT
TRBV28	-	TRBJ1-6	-	CASNAARSGFNNSPLHF	TGTGCCAGCAACGCCGCCAGATCGGGGTTCAATAATTCACCCCTCCACTTT
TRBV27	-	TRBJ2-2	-	CASSLRSYTGELFF	TGTGCCAGCAGTTTACGGAGCTACACCGGGGAGCTGTTTTTT
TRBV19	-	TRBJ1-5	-	CASSSRGNQPQHF	TGTGCCAGTAGTTCCCGGGGCAATCAGCCCCAGCATTTT
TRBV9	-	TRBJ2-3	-	CASSPPTGTTTDTQYF	TGTGCCAGCAGCCCGCCCACCGGGACAACAACAGATACGCAGTATTTT
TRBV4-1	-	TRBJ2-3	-	CASSQPDRDPDTQYF	TGCGCCAGCAGCCAGCCAGACAGAGACCCAGATACGCAGTATTTT
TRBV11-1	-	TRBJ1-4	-	CASSWKPGHYNEKLFF	TGTGCCAGCAGCTGGAAACCGGGACACTATAATGAAAAACTGTTTTTT
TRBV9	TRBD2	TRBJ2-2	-	CASSVSGGAPGGELFF	TGTGCCAGCAGCGTATCCGGGGGGGCCCCGGGCGGGGAGCTGTTTTTT
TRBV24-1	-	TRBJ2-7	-	CATSDLQYPQHYEQYF	TGTGCCACCAGTGATTTGCAGTACCCCCAACACTACGAGCAGTACTTC
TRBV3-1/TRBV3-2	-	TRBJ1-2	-	CASSQGFLQAGYTF	TGTGCCAGCAGCCAAGGTTTTCTCCAGGCGGGCTACACCTTC
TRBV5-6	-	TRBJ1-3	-	CASSSRGHSSGNTIYF	TGTGCCAGCAGCTCCCGGGGACACAGCTCTGGAAACACCATATATTTT
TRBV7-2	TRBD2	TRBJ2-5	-	CASSPLRLAGGREQETQYF	TGTGCCAGCAGCCCCCTCCGACTAGCGGGGGGTCGGGAGCAAGAGACCCAGTACTTC
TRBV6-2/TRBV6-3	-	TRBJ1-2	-	CASRPPRDSNYGYTF	TGTGCCAGCAGGCCTCCCAGGGACTCAAACTATGGCTACACCTTC
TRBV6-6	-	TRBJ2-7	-	CASSDNYEQYF	TGTGCCAGCAGTGACAACTACGAGCAGTACTTC
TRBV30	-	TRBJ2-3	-	CACCTDTQYF	TGTGCCTGCTGCACAGATACGCAGTATTTT
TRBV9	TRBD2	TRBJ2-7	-	CASSVELAGAHEQYF	TGTGCCAGCAGCGTAGAACTAGCGGGGGCTCACGAGCAGTACTTC
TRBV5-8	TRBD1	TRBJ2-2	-	CASSLGTGRHTGELFF	TGTGCCAGCAGCTTGGGGACAGGGAGGCACACCGGGGAGCTGTTTTTT
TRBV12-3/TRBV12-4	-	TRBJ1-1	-	CASSLYYTTEAFF	TGTGCCAGCAGTTTATACTACACCACTGAAGCTTTCTTT
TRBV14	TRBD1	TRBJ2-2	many	CASSQARDRDYTGELFF	TGTGCCAGCAGCCAAGCTCGGGACAGGGATTACACCGGGGAGCTGTTTTTT
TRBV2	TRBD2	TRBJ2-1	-	CASQREGLNEQFF	TGTGCCAGCCAGCGGGAGGGCCTTAATGAGCAGTTCTTC
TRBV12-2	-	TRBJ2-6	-	CASRLGESTSGRLAGANVLTF	TGTGCAAGTCGCTTAGGCGAGTCGACTAGCGGGAGGTTGGCTGGGGCCAACGTCCTGACTTTC
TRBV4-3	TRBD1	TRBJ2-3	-	CASSLTGTDTDTQYF	TGCGCCAGCAGCCTAACCGGGACAGACACAGATACGCAGTATTTT
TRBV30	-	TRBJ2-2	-	CAWNERRAGELFF	TGTGCCTGGAACGAACGGCGGGCCGGGGAGCTGTTTTTT
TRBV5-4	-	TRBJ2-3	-	CASSPDSTTDTQYF	TGTGCCAGCAGTCCCGACAGCACCACAGATACGCAGTATTTT
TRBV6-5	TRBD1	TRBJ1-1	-	CASTTTGIMAEAFF	TGTGCCAGCACAACGACAGGGATCATGGCGGAAGCTTTCTTT
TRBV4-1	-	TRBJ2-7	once	CASSLGLNSYEQYF	TGCGCCAGCAGCCTGGGACTCAACTCCTACGAGCAGTACTTC
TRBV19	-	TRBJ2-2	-	CASSFPGTLNTGELFF	TGTGCCAGTAGTTTTCCCGGGACATTGAACACCGGGGAGCTGTTTTTT
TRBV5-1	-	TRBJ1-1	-	CASRLRDTEAFF	TGCGCCAGCAGATTGAGAGACACTGAAGCTTTCTTT
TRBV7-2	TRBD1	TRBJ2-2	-	CASSLREAGGPPPGELFF	TGTGCCAGCAGCTTAAGAGAGGCAGGGGGCCCCCCTCCCGGGGAGCTGTTTTTT
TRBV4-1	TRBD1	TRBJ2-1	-	CASAQGQGANEQFF	TGCGCCAGTGCTCAAGGGCAGGGGGCGAATGAGCAGTTCTTC
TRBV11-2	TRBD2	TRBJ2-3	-	CASSSRLAGGWDTQYF	TGTGCCAGCAGTTCCAGACTAGCGGGAGGGTGGGATACGCAGTATTTT